A single sample is the source of the 15 T cell receptor beta chains below, sequenced in a study of blood T cell repertoires in COVID-19. Profiling relied on immunoSEQ multiplex PCR, and the TCRdb table lists in-frame clones only, not all of them. The sample includes around 260,000 clones, around 92% of them seen just once. The specimen sequenced was peripheral blood. Source of these receptors: a person aged 18 to 30 with COVID-19, enrolled during active disease.

The chain's CDR3 is CATSAPGRGADTQYF. DNA for the CDR3: TGTGCCACCAGTGCCCCTGGCAGGGGTGCAGATACGCAGTATTTT. V is TRBV24-1 and J is TRBJ2-3; D may be TRBD1 (6 bases). The length of the CDR3 is 15 residues. The germline V gene encodes CDR1 KGHDR and CDR2 SFDVKD. V gave up 5 bases and J gave up 4 bases, with 15 bases separating them.

This rearrangement joins TRBV5-1 to TRBJ1-2; D gene ambiguous. Between the trimmed V and J ends, which lost 1 base and 5 bases, there was a span of 9 bases. This CDR3 contains 13 residues. Germline CDR1 reads SGHRS; CDR2 reads YFSETQ. As DNA, the CDR3 is TGCGCCAGCAGCTTGATACAAGAATATGGCTACACCTTC. Residues: CASSLIQEYGYTF.

The V gene is TRBV27, the J gene TRBJ2-5; 9 nucleotides line up with TRBD2. The CDR3 is 15 amino acids. V gave up 5 bases and J gave up 7 bases; unmatched junction bases: 11. In germline, CDR1 is MNHEY, CDR2 SMNVEV (reference sequence). CDR3 in amino acids: CASSPSSSGKGTQYF. The CDR3 DNA reads TGTGCCAGCAGTCCCTCCTCTAGCGGGAAGGGGACCCAGTACTTC.

The CDR3 loop reads CSVVPAAGNEKLFF. CDR3 nucleotide sequence: TGCAGCGTTGTTCCAGCGGCGGGTAATGAAAAACTGTTTTTT. The chain links TRBV29-1 to TRBJ1-4; D call uncertain. The germline gives CDR1 SQVTM, CDR2 ANQGSEA. Trimming removed 4 bases at V and 4 bases at J, with 13 bases between. This CDR3 region has 14 residues.

The chain is built from TRBV2 and TRBJ2-7, with D perhaps TRBD2 (6 bases). CDR3 length equals 14 residues. Germline lookup yields CDR1 SNHLY and CDR2 FYNNEI. Trimming took off 3 bases at V and 5 bases at J, with 14 bases between the two ends. CDR3: CASSESLAPHEQYF. The CDR3, as DNA: TGTGCCAGCAGTGAGTCACTAGCACCCCACGAGCAGTACTTC.

The V and J genes are TRBV5-3 and TRBJ2-1; 8 bases line up with TRBD1. TRBV5-3 is sorted into the ORF group, with uncertain function. The CDR3 consists of 15 residues. V lost 4 bases and J lost 10; bases outside the gene matches: 13. The CDR3 bases are TGTGCCAGAAGCCCTCTAAGACAGGGGAGGAGGGAGCAGTTCTTC. This codes for CARSPLRQGRREQFF.

This chain joins TRBV13 and TRBJ2-3; 9 nucleotides align to TRBD1. This CDR3 is built from 15 residues. Per the germline V gene, CDR1 is PRHDT and CDR2 is FYEKMQ (reference sequence). J gave up 3 bases and V 4 bases, and 5 bases lay outside the gene matches. The DNA of the CDR3 is TGTGCCAGCAGCTCAGGGGGACAGGGAACAGATACGCAGTATTTT. Protein: CASSSGGQGTDTQYF.

The chain combines TRBV25-1 with TRBJ2-1; 10 bases agree with TRBD2. CDR1 is MGHDK, CDR2 SYGVNS, per germline. The junction had 1 base not matched to a gene; V was cut back by 4 bases and J by 7 bases. CDR3 size: 13 residues. The CDR3 sequence is CASSAAGGNEQFF. For the CDR3, the DNA is TGTGCCAGCAGTGCAGCGGGGGGGAATGAGCAGTTCTTC. The variable domain in full, with the rest retrieved from reference TRBV25-1 and TRBJ2-1, is EADIYQTPRYLVIGTGKKITLECSQTMGHDKMYWYQQDPGMELHLIHYSYGVNSTEKGDLSSESTVSRIRTEHFPLTLESARPSHTSQYLCASSAAGGNEQFFGPGTRLTVL.

The CDR3 loop is CASSPQQESTEAFF. In DNA form, the CDR3 reads TGTGCCAGCAGCCCACAACAGGAGTCCACTGAAGCTTTCTTT. J is TRBJ1-1 and V is TRBV7-2; a possible D gene is TRBD1 (5 bases). The germline V gene encodes CDR1 SGHTA and CDR2 FQGNSA. V was cut by 5 bases and J by 4 bases, with 14 bases left in between. CDR3 length: 14 residues.

This chain uses TRBV27 with TRBJ2-1, with a possible D match to TRBD1 (5 bases). The CDR3 loop spans 12 amino acids. V lost 6 bases and J lost 7, with 10 bases in between. Germline CDR1 MNHEY, CDR2 SMNVEV (reference sequence). The CDR3 protein is CASREQVNEQFF. The DNA of the CDR3 is TGTGCCAGCAGGGAACAGGTAAATGAGCAGTTCTTC.

V is TRBV5-8 and J is TRBJ1-1; D is ambiguous. The CDR3 consists of 13 residues. From germline, CDR1 is SGHTS and CDR2 YDEGEE. The V end was cut by 4 bases, the J end by 1 base, with 8 bases between. The CDR3, as DNA: TGTGCCAGCAGCAGAAAGCAGAACACTGAAGCTTTCTTT. Residues: CASSRKQNTEAFF.

The V gene is TRBV14, the J gene TRBJ2-7; 10 positions agree with TRBD2. The CDR3 is made up of 15 amino acids. Germline trimming cut 0 bases from V and 6 bases from J; bases unmatched to any gene: 5. From germline, CDR1 is SGHDN and CDR2 FVKESK. The CDR3 is CASSQERGLATEQYF. The CDR3 nucleotides are TGTGCCAGCAGCCAAGAAAGGGGACTAGCGACCGAGCAGTACTTC.

The chain links TRBV12-2 to TRBJ1-1. TRBV12-2 is a pseudogene locus. The CDR3 loop spans 13 amino acids. For the CDR3, the DNA is TGTGCAAGTCGAGGGAGCGTGGGCACTGAAGCTTTCTTT. Its translation is CASRGSVGTEAFF.

The chain employs TRBV4-1 and TRBJ1-1; no clear D gene. The CDR3 totals 14 residues. Germline CDR1 reads MGHRA; CDR2 reads YSYEKL. Trimming took off 0 bases at V and 8 bases at J, with 13 bases between the two ends. As DNA, the CDR3 is TGCGCCAGCAGCCAAGATTTTCTAACAGCAGAAGCTTTCTTT. Translation gives CASSQDFLTAEAFF.

V gene TRBV3-1 (or the pseudogene TRBV3-2) combines with J gene TRBJ1-5; D remains unclear. Trimming removed 9 bases from V and 0 bases from J, with 9 bases in between. This CDR3 has 13 amino acids. CDR1 and CDR2 from the germline V gene are LGHDT and YNNKEL (reference sequence). The CDR3 nucleotides are TGTGCCAGTGGCACATATAGCAATCAGCCCCAGCATTTT. Its protein is CASGTYSNQPQHF.